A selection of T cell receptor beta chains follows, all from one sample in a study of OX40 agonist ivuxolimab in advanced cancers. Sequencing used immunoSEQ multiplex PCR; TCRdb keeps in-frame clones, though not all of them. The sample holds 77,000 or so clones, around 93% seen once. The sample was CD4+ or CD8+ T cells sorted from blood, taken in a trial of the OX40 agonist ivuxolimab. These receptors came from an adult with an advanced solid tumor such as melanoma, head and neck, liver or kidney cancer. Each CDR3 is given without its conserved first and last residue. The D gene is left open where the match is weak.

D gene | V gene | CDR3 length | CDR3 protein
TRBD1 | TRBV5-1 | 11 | ASQGQGYEKLF
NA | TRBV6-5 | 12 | ASSQGVQLHGYT
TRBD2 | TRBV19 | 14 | ASSIQAGGAYNEQF
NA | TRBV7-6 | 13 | ASSVRAEGSGELF
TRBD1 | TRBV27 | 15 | ASSFRQGQGVATEAF
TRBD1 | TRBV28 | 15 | ASSSNTGEATNEKLF
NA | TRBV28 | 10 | ASSLDRTGYT
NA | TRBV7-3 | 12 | ASSFPGRDYEQY
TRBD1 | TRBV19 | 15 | ASSSRDSLYKDEKLF
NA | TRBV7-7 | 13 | ASSPGLPGAHEQF
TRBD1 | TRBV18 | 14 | ASSPLGDRDGNTIY
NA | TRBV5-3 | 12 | ARSPGHQNETQY
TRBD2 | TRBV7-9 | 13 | ASSLELARSYEQY
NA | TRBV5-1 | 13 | ASSSAGSSGNTIY
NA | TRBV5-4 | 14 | ASSLGGTKDGNTIY
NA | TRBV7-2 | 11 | ASSFWGGHEQY
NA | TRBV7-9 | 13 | ASSLSGRGADTQY
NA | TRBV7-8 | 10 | ASSPSGYEQY
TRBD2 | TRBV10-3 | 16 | ASTSGGSRSPFTDTQY